The source of this TCR beta chain is a study of blood T cell repertoires in COVID-19. The wider study: Samples of COVID-19 (acute and convalescent) were obtained from the United States, Italy and Spain.

Original methodology: Estimates of nucleated cell counts were drawn from the amplification of reference gene primers. Only in-frame clones appear in the TCRdb table, and some are missing; sequencing was by immunoSEQ multiplex PCR. The V and J calls and clone size come from that table; D and trimming were worked out from the DNA. The sample yields under 30,000 clones, 83% seen once. Germline assignment: CDR1 LGHNA and CDR2 YSLEER. CDR3 length: 16 residues. About this clone itself: Germline is not matched at one junction end, which may reflect a read error. Distinct nucleotide sequences in the sample also encode this CDR3.

The chain carries TRBV4-3 and TRBJ2-1; 10 positions agree with TRBD2. The sequenced sample was peripheral blood. This clonotype originated in a human donor in a cohort sampled during active COVID-19. The DNA for the CDR3 is TGCGCCAGTAGCCAAGGGCGAGCTAGCGGGAGTCTTCGGCAGTTCTTC. This translates into CASSQGRASGSLRQFF.